Below are 21 T cell receptor beta chains sequenced from a single sample in a study of blood T cell repertoires in COVID-19. TCRdb's table, derived via immunoSEQ multiplex PCR, lists solely in-frame clones and lacks some. The table records approximately 140,000 clones, 88% of them present only once. The sequenced material came from peripheral blood. Receptor source: a human donor with COVID-19, enrolled during active disease. The donor label of this sample is uncertain.

This clone occurred once. This chain connects TRBV28 to TRBJ2-5; 7 positions agree with TRBD1. Losses at the gene ends were 7 bases for V and 14 bases for J; bases not matched to a gene: 19. The length of the CDR3 is 14 residues. Germline CDR1 and CDR2: MDHEN and SYDVKM. The CDR3 loop is CASKLGTALARSYF. As DNA, the CDR3 is TGTGCCAGCAAACTCGGGACAGCCCTAGCCCGGAGTTACTTC.

As regards this clone: An end of the junction does not agree with germline; a read error may underlie this. The CDR3 is CASSSGQGSGNEQFF. The CDR3 DNA reads TGTGCTAGCAGCTCTGGACAGGGGTCAGGGAATGAGCAGTTCTTC. The chain is built from TRBV7-7 and TRBJ2-1; 9 bases fit TRBD1. The CDR3 runs to 15 residues. Germline loops: CDR1 SSHAT, CDR2 FNYEAQ (reference sequence). Drawing the rest from reference TRBV7-7 and TRBJ2-1, the complete variable domain is GAGVSQSPRYKVTKRGQDVTLRCDPISSHATLYWYQQALGQGPEFLTYFNYEAQPDKSGLPSDRFSAERPEGSISTLTIQRTEQRDSAMYRCASSSGQGSGNEQFFGPGTRLTVL.

The chain joins TRBV28 to TRBJ2-7; 11 nucleotides line up with TRBD1. The V gene end was trimmed by 5 bases and the J gene end by 7 bases; junction bases not matched to a gene: 10. The germline V gene encodes CDR1 MDHEN and CDR2 SYDVKM. The CDR3 is 15 amino acids. This chain's CDR3 is CASSPRDRGVREQYF. CDR3 DNA sequence: TGTGCCAGCAGTCCCCGGGACAGGGGGGTAAGAGAGCAGTACTTC.

The genes are TRBV10-1 and TRBJ1-1; the D gene is possibly TRBD1 (6 bases). The V gene's germline CDR1 is WNHNN and CDR2 SYGVQD (reference sequence). V was clipped by 4 bases and J by 11 bases, with 14 bases between them. The CDR3 length is 12 residues. CDR3 in DNA: TGCGCCAGCAGTGTCTGGGGGGGCCCGGCTTTCTTT. Its protein product is CASSVWGGPAFF.

The chain carries TRBV5-6 and TRBJ2-7; no reliable D call. The CDR3 totals 13 residues. The germline V gene encodes CDR1 SGHDT and CDR2 YYEEEE. Trimming stripped 3 bases from V and 3 bases from J, with 10 bases between. CDR3 nucleotide sequence: TGTGCCAGCAGCTCTGAGTTCGGCTACGAGCAGTACTTC. Amino acid sequence: CASSSEFGYEQYF. Complete variable domain (other parts from reference TRBV5-6 and TRBJ2-7): DAGVTQSPTHLIKTRGQQVTLRCSPKSGHDTVSWYQQALGQGPQFIFQYYEEEERQRGNFPDRFSGHQFPNYSSELNVNALLLGDSALYLCASSSEFGYEQYFGPGTRLTVT.

This chain uses TRBV7-6 with TRBJ2-1, with D maybe TRBD1 (6 bases). This CDR3 contains 15 residues. Trimming pared 2 bases from V and 9 bases from J, leaving 17 bases between. Germline V gene sequence: CDR1 SGHVS, CDR2 FNYEAQ. The CDR3 loop reads CASSLFHRAGAEQFF. CDR3 sequence (DNA): TGTGCCAGCAGCTTATTCCACAGGGCAGGAGCTGAGCAGTTCTTC.

V is TRBV9 and J is TRBJ2-7; 10 bases are shared with TRBD1. The CDR3 is made up of 15 amino acids. The germline V gene encodes CDR1 SGDLS and CDR2 YYNGEE. Unmatched junction bases numbered 9, after V lost 4 bases and J lost 5 bases. Here the CDR3 DNA reads TGTGCCAGCAGCCAGGGGGGACAGGGGAAGAACGAGCAGTACTTC. This encodes CASSQGGQGKNEQYF.

This clone appeared once. J is TRBJ2-1 and V is TRBV24-1; TRBD1 is a possible D gene (6 bases). V was trimmed by 12 bases and J by 2 bases, leaving 19 bases between them. Germline V gene sequence: CDR1 KGHDR, CDR2 SFDVKD. This CDR3 spans 15 amino acids. CDR3 nucleotide sequence: TGTGCCTCGGGCAGGGCAGGGGATCCCTACAATGAGCAGTTCTTC. It is translated as CASGRAGDPYNEQFF.

The CDR3 DNA reads TGTGCCAGTAGTATCTTGGGCCGCGATGAGCAGTTCTTC. This codes for CASSILGRDEQFF. The J gene is TRBJ2-1, the V gene TRBV19; D gene uncertain. In germline, CDR1 is LNHDA, CDR2 SQIVND (reference sequence). Trimming pared 3 bases from V and 8 bases from J, leaving 11 bases between. The CDR3 runs 13 residues.

The V gene is TRBV6-5, the J gene TRBJ1-3; TRBD1 might be the D (6 bases). The V end lost 6 bases, the J end lost 0 bases, and 12 bases lay between the germline ends. CDR3 length equals 15 residues. Germline V gene data show CDR1 as MNHEY and CDR2 as SVGAGI. CDR3 DNA sequence: TGTGCCAGCAGCCAAGGACAGTACTCTGGAAACACCATATATTTT. Protein product: CASSQGQYSGNTIYF.

The V and J genes are TRBV11-2 and TRBJ2-2; D is ambiguous. Germline loops: CDR1 SGHAT, CDR2 FQNNGV. The length of the CDR3 is 13 residues. The ends were cut back, 5 bases at V and 9 bases at J, with 13 bases in the middle. The CDR3 loop reads CASSPIEVRELFF. The DNA for the CDR3 is TGTGCCAGCAGCCCGATCGAGGTCCGGGAGCTGTTTTTT.

The chain carries TRBV5-4 and TRBJ2-2, with 9 positions matching TRBD2. Germline V gene data show CDR1 as SGHNT and CDR2 as YYREEE (reference sequence). Trimming cost V 4 bases and J 0 bases; bases outside gene matches: 7. The CDR3 totals 17 residues. The CDR3 loop is CASSPPASGANTGELFF. Written as DNA, the CDR3 is TGTGCCAGCAGCCCCCCGGCTAGCGGGGCGAACACCGGGGAGCTGTTTTTT.

This chain joins TRBV11-2 and TRBJ1-5; the D gene is possibly TRBD1 (5 bases). The V end lost 5 bases, the J end lost 6 bases, and 17 bases lay between the germline ends. Germline loops: CDR1 SGHAT, CDR2 FQNNGV. CDR3 length equals 15 residues. The CDR3 here is CASSPRPQGGQPQHF. The CDR3 nucleotides read TGTGCCAGCAGCCCTCGGCCCCAGGGAGGTCAGCCCCAGCATTTT.

This clone has just one count. The chain couples TRBV10-1 to TRBJ1-1, with 8 bases aligning to TRBD1. V shed 5 bases and J 7 bases; nucleotides not matched to a gene: 12. Germline V gives CDR1 WNHNN, CDR2 SYGVQD (reference sequence). The CDR3 loop spans 15 amino acids. CDR3 in amino acids: CASSPGGTGVSEAFF. CDR3 nucleotide sequence: TGCGCCAGCAGTCCTGGGGGGACAGGCGTAAGTGAAGCTTTCTTT.

The V and J genes are TRBV6-5 and TRBJ1-2; D is possibly TRBD1 (6 bases). Germline assignment: CDR1 MNHEY and CDR2 SVGAGI. This CDR3 spans 13 amino acids. Trimming shortened V by 7 bases and J by 3 bases, and 12 bases separated the two germline ends. The CDR3 here is CASKKGGDYGYTF. The CDR3 DNA follows: TGTGCCAGCAAAAAGGGGGGGGACTATGGCTACACCTTC.

This clone was seen more than once but under ten times. The V and J genes are TRBV6-5 and TRBJ2-7; possibly TRBD1 for D (6 bases). The germline V gene encodes CDR1 MNHEY and CDR2 SVGAGI. The CDR3 consists of 12 residues. V lost 6 bases and J 4 bases, leaving 10 bases between the germline ends. The CDR3 loop reads CASSHGQYEQYF. The DNA for the CDR3 is TGTGCCAGCAGCCACGGACAGTACGAGCAGTACTTC.

The chain recombines TRBV7-6 with TRBJ2-1, with TRBD2 matching over 11 bases. Germline V gene lookup returns CDR1 SGHVS and CDR2 FNYEAQ. The CDR3 loop spans 14 amino acids. The junction had 4 bases not matched to a gene; V was cut back by 5 bases and J by 7 bases. The CDR3 DNA sequence: TGTGCCAGCAGCGCTAGCGGGGGGAGGAATGAGCAGTTCTTC. Its translation: CASSASGGRNEQFF.

The sample holds a few counts of this clone. The chain couples TRBV7-6 to TRBJ2-7; no reliable D call. CDR1 and CDR2 from the germline V gene are SGHVS and FNYEAQ. The CDR3 contains 13 residues. The V end was cut by 5 bases, the J end by 3 bases, with 11 bases between. The CDR3 sequence is CASSPSFNYEQYF. Here the CDR3 DNA reads TGTGCCAGCAGCCCCTCTTTTAACTACGAGCAGTACTTC.

This sequence joins TRBV19 and TRBJ1-6; 8 bases fit TRBD1. Trimming took 3 bases from V and 10 from J; bases not matched to a gene: 5. The CDR3 runs 14 residues. Germline lookup yields CDR1 LNHDA and CDR2 SQIVND (reference sequence). The CDR3 DNA follows: TGTGCCAGTAGTATCAGACAGGGGTCATCACCCCTCCACTTT. This gives the protein CASSIRQGSSPLHF.

The rearrangement joins TRBV6-5 to TRBJ1-2, with 8 bases that match TRBD1. Trimming took 4 bases from V and 4 from J; bases not matched to a gene: 2. CDR1 MNHEY and CDR2 SVGAGI come from the germline V gene. The CDR3 is 13 amino acids. CDR3 residues: CASSLGQVYGYTF. The CDR3 nucleotides read TGTGCCAGCAGTTTGGGACAGGTCTATGGCTACACCTTC.

The chain has TRBV3-1 (or the pseudogene TRBV3-2) and TRBJ2-1; 13 nucleotides agree with TRBD2. This CDR3 region has 17 residues. J lost 13 bases, V lost 3 bases, and 15 bases had no gene match. The germline V gene encodes CDR1 LGHDT and CDR2 YNNKEL (reference sequence). CDR3 residues: CASSQIFSGTSGDKQFF. The DNA of the CDR3 is TGTGCCAGCAGCCAGATCTTTTCCGGGACTAGCGGGGACAAACAGTTCTTC.